A selection of T cell receptor beta chains follows, all from one sample in a study of T cell clones after liver transplantation. Only in-frame clones appear in the TCRdb table, and some are missing; sequencing was by immunoSEQ multiplex PCR. The sample carries roughly 15,000 clones, approximately 82% recorded once. Here the sequenced sample was CD8+ T cells from blood, taken 45 to 50 months after liver transplant. These receptors originate from a human patient who received a liver transplant. Some T cells here may be from the graft donor. The CDR3 runs from the conserved cysteine through the conserved F or W. The D gene is left open where the match is weak. The size entry is marked missing in some rows and otherwise reads once, few, many or a size class.

CDR3: CASSLGRQIQETQYF; DNA: TGTGCCAGCAGTTTAGGTCGGCAGATCCAAGAGACCCAGTACTTC; size: once; J: TRBJ2-5; V: TRBV27; D: -
CDR3: CASSPLTGNGYTF; DNA: TGTGCCAGCAGCCCACTGACAGGCAACGGCTACACCTTC; size: -; J: TRBJ1-2; V: TRBV6-5; D: -
CDR3: CASSPHGSGYEQYF; DNA: TGTGCCAGCAGCCCGCACGGTTCCGGCTACGAGCAGTACTTC; size: -; J: TRBJ2-7; V: TRBV5-1; D: -
CDR3: CASSPTGYEQYF; DNA: TGTGCCAGCAGTCCTACAGGCTACGAGCAGTACTTC; size: -; J: TRBJ2-7; V: TRBV27; D: -
CDR3: CASSIFTGSNQPQHF; DNA: TGTGCCAGTAGTATATTTACAGGGTCTAATCAGCCCCAGCATTTT; size: -; J: TRBJ1-5; V: TRBV19; D: -
CDR3: CASSYFGANQPQHF; DNA: TGTGCCAGCAGCTACTTTGGGGCTAATCAGCCCCAGCATTTT; size: once; J: TRBJ1-5; V: TRBV28; D: -
CDR3: CASTYQGGWNEQFF; DNA: TGTGCCAGCACCTACCAAGGAGGGTGGAATGAGCAGTTCTTC; size: -; J: TRBJ2-1; V: TRBV27; D: -
CDR3: CASSNPTAVNSPLHF; DNA: TGTGCCAGCAGCAATCCGACAGCGGTAAATTCACCCCTCCACTTT; size: once; J: TRBJ1-6; V: TRBV7-9; D: -
CDR3: CASSLVNTGELFF; DNA: TGTGCCAGCAGTTTGGTCAACACCGGGGAGCTGTTTTTT; size: -; J: TRBJ2-2; V: TRBV27; D: -
CDR3: CATSRQRGNTEAFF; DNA: TGTGCCACCAGCAGACAAAGGGGTAACACTGAAGCTTTCTTT; size: -; J: TRBJ1-1; V: TRBV15; D: -
CDR3: CASSPPGQGDEKLFF; DNA: TGTGCCAGCAGCCCACCGGGACAGGGGGATGAAAAACTGTTTTTT; size: once; J: TRBJ1-4; V: TRBV6-5; D: TRBD1
CDR3: CASSSWTGGTDTQYF; DNA: TGTGCCAGCAGCTCCTGGACAGGGGGCACAGATACGCAGTATTTT; size: -; J: TRBJ2-3; V: TRBV11-2; D: TRBD1
CDR3: CASSSRQGFTGELFF; DNA: TGTGCCAGCAGCTCCCGGCAGGGTTTTACCGGGGAGCTGTTTTTT; size: -; J: TRBJ2-2; V: TRBV11-2; D: -
CDR3: CAGSLTMGNNEQFF; DNA: TGTGCCGGCAGCCTAACCATGGGCAACAATGAGCAGTTCTTC; size: once; J: TRBJ2-1; V: TRBV27; D: -
CDR3: CASSLVYPGDGYTF; DNA: TGTGCCAGCAGCTTAGTATACCCAGGGGATGGCTACACCTTC; size: -; J: TRBJ1-2; V: TRBV7-9; D: -
CDR3: CASSTRTGEETQYF; DNA: TGTGCCAGCAGCACTCGGACAGGGGAAGAGACCCAGTACTTC; size: -; J: TRBJ2-5; V: TRBV11-3; D: TRBD1
CDR3: CSAAFKPLHF; DNA: TGCAGCGCCGCTTTCAAACCCCTCCACTTT; size: -; J: TRBJ1-6; V: TRBV29-1; D: -